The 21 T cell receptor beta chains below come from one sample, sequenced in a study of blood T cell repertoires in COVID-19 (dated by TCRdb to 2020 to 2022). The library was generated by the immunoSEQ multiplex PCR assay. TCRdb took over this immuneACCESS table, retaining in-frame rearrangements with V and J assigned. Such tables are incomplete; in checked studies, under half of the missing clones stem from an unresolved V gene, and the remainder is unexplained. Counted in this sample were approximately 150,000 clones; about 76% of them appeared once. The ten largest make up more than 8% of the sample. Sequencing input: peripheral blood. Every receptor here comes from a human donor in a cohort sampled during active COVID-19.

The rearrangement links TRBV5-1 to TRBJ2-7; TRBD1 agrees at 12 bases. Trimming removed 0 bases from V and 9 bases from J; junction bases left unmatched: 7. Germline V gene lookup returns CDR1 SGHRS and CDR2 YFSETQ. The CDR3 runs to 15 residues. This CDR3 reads CASSLAGTGGARQYF. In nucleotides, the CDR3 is TGCGCCAGCAGCTTGGCCGGGACAGGGGGCGCCCGGCAGTACTTC.

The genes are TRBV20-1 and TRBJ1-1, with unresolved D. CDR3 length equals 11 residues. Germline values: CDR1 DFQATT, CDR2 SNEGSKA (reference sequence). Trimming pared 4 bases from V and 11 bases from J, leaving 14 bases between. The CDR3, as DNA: TGCAGTGCTAAGCGGGGTCCTACTGCTTTCTTT. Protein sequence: CSAKRGPTAFF.

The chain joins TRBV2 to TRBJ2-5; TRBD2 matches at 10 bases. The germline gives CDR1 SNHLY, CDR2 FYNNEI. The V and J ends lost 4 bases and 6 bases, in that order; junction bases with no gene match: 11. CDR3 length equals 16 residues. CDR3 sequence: CASSVLAGVLIKTQYF. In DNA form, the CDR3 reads TGTGCCAGCAGTGTTCTAGCGGGAGTGTTGATAAAGACCCAGTACTTC.

The DNA of the CDR3 is TGCAGCGTTGAATGGGGAGCGGGAGAGAGCGAGCAGTACTTC. Amino acid sequence: CSVEWGAGESEQYF. The V and J genes are TRBV29-1 and TRBJ2-7; 8 bases match TRBD2. Trimming removed 2 bases from V and 6 bases from J; junction bases left unmatched: 9. There are 14 residues in the CDR3. Germline V gene sequence: CDR1 SQVTM, CDR2 ANQGSEA.

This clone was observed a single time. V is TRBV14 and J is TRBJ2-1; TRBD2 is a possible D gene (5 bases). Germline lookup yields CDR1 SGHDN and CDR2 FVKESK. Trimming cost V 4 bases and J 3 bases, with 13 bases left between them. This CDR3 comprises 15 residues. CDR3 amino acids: CASSPLRGNYNEQFF. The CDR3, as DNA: TGTGCCAGCAGCCCCCTCCGGGGAAACTACAATGAGCAGTTCTTC.

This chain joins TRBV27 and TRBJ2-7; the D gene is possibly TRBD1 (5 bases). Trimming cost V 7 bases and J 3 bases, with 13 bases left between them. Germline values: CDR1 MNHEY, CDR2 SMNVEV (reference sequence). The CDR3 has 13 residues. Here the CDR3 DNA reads TGTGCCAGCACCCGACCCGACAGCTACGAGCAGTACTTC. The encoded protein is CASTRPDSYEQYF.

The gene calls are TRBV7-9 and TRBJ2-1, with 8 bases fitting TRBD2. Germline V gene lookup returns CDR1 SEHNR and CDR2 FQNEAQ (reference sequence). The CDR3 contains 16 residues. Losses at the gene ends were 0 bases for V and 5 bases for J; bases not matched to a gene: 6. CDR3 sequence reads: CASSLAVREGDNEQFF. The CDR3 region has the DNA TGTGCCAGCAGCTTAGCAGTTCGGGAGGGAGACAATGAGCAGTTCTTC.

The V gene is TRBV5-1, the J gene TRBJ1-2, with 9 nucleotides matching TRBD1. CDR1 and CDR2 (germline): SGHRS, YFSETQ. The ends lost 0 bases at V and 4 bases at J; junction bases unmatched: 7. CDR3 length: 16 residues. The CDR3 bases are TGCGCCAGCAGCTTGGACACAGGGGGCGTTTTCTATGGCTACACCTTC. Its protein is CASSLDTGGVFYGYTF.

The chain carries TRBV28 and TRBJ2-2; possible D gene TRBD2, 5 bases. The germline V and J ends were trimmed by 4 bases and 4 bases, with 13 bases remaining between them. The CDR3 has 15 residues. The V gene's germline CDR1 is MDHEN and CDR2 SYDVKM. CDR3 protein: CASSSLGVGTGELFF. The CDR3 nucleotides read TGTGCCAGCAGTTCACTGGGAGTGGGCACCGGGGAGCTGTTTTTT.

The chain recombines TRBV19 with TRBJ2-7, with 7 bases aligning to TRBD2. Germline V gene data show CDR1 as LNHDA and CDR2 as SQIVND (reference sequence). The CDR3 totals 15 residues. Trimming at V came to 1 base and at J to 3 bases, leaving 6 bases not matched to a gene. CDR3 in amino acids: CASSIGLALHYEQYF. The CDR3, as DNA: TGTGCCAGTAGTATAGGACTAGCCTTACACTACGAGCAGTACTTC. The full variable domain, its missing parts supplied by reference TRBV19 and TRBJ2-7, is DGGITQSPKYLFRKEGQNVTLSCEQNLNHDAMYWYRQDPGQGLRLIYYSQIVNDFQKGDIAEGYSVSREKKESFPLTVTSAQKNPTAFYLCASSIGLALHYEQYFGPGTRLTVT.

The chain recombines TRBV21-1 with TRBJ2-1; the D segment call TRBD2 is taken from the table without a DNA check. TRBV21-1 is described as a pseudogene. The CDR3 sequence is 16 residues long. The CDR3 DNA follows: TGTGCCAGCAGCACTAAACTAGCGGGGGATTACAATGAGCAGTTCTTC. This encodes CASSTKLAGDYNEQFF.

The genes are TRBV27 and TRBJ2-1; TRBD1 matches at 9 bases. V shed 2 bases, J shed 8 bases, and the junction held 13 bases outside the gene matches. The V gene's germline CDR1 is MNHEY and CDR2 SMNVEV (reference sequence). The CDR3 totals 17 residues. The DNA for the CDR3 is TGTGCCAGCAGTTTAGGGGGGACAGGGAGGTTTACCGATGAGCAGTTCTTC. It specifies CASSLGGTGRFTDEQFF.

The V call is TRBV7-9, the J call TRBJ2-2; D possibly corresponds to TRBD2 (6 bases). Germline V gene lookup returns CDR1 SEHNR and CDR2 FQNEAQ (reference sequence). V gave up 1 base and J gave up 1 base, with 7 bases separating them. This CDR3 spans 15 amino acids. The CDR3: CASSLDSGNTGELFF. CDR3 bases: TGTGCCAGCAGCTTAGATAGCGGGAACACCGGGGAGCTGTTTTTT.

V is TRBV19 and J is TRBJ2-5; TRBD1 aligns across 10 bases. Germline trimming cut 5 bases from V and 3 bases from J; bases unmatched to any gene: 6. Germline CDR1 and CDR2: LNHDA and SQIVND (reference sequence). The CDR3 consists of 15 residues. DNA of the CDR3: TGTGCCAGTAGTGTTGACAGGGGGCGAGAAGAGACCCAGTACTTC. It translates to CASSVDRGREETQYF.

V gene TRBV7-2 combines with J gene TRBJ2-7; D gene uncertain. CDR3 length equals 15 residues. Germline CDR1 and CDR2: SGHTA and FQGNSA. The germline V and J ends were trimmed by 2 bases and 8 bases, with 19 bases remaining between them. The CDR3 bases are TGTGCCAGCAGCTTATTTAGTAGCCTCAACGAGAAGCAGTACTTC. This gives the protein CASSLFSSLNEKQYF. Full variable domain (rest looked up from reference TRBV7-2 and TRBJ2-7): GAGVSQSPSNKVTEKGKDVELRCDPISGHTALYWYRQSLGQGLEFLIYFQGNSAPDKSGLPSDRFSAERTGGSVSTLTIQRTQQEDSAVYLCASSLFSSLNEKQYFGPGTRLTVT.

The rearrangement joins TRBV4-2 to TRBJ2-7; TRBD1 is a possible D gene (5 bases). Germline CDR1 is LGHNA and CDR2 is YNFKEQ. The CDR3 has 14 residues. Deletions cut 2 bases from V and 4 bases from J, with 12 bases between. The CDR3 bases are TGTGCCAGCAGCCAATTTCCCCAGGGTTACGAGCAGTACTTC. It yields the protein CASSQFPQGYEQYF.

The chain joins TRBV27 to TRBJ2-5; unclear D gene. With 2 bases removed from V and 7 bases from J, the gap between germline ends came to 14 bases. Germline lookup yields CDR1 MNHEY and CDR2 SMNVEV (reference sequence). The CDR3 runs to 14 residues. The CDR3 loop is CASSLAGFERTQYF. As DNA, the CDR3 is TGTGCCAGCAGTTTAGCAGGTTTTGAGAGGACCCAGTACTTC.

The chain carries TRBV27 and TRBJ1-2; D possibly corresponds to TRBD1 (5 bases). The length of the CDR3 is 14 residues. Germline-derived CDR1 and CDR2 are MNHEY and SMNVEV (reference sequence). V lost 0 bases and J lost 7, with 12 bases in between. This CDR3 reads CASSLSRGVVGYTF. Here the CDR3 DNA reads TGTGCCAGCAGTTTATCGCGGGGGGTGGTTGGCTACACCTTC.

CDR3 region: CASRQLTDTQYF. The DNA for the CDR3 is TGCGCCAGCAGACAGCTCACAGATACGCAGTATTTT. The gene calls are TRBV5-1 and TRBJ2-3; D unresolved. Looked up from germline, CDR1 is SGHRS and CDR2 is YFSETQ. Trimming cost V 5 bases and J 2 bases, with 6 bases left between them. This CDR3 has 12 amino acids.

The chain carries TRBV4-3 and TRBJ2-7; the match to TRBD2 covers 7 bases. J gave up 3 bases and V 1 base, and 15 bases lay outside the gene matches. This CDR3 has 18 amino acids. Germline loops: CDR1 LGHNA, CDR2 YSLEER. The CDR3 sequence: CASSQGWGSLAGFYEQYF. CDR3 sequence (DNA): TGCGCCAGCAGCCAAGGGTGGGGTTCGTTAGCGGGTTTCTACGAGCAGTACTTC.

DNA of the CDR3: TGTGCCAGCAGGCCAACCCTGGCCAGGCGGAACACTGAAGCTTTCTTT. Translating gives CASRPTLARRNTEAFF. This rearrangement joins TRBV28 to TRBJ1-1; D call uncertain. The germline V and J ends were trimmed by 6 bases and 1 base, with 18 bases remaining between them. The germline V gene encodes CDR1 MDHEN and CDR2 SYDVKM. The CDR3 covers 16 residues.